This is a list of T cell receptor beta chains from one sample in a study of T cell responses to AZD1222 COVID-19 vaccine. The method was immunoSEQ multiplex PCR; TCRdb's version includes in-frame clones alone and lacks a portion of them. The profile covers approximately 60,000 clones, with 76% appearing a single time and more than 12% taken by the ten largest. Sequenced here: peripheral blood, sampled on day 0 of AZD1222 vaccination. These receptors all come from an adult in good health. Both conserved end residues are part of each CDR3. D genes are given only for firm matches. For some rows the clone size is stated as once, few or many, or as a class when expanded; others skip it.

D,J,size,V,CDR3,DNA
.,TRBJ1-2,.,TRBV2,CASSGGRVSYGYTF,TGTGCCAGCAGTGGTGGCAGGGTCTCCTATGGCTACACCTTC
TRBD1,TRBJ1-2,.,TRBV15,CATSRDRGQGGYTF,TGTGCCACCAGCAGAGATAGGGGGCAGGGAGGCTACACCTTC
.,TRBJ1-5,many,TRBV5-1,CASSLSGGSQPQHF,TGCGCCAGCAGCTTGTCGGGGGGAAGTCAGCCCCAGCATTTT
.,TRBJ2-2,.,TRBV10-3,CAISDLGDTGELFF,TGTGCCATCAGTGACCTGGGAGACACCGGGGAGCTGTTTTTT
TRBD2,TRBJ2-7,.,TRBV7-9,CASSPGRPPYEQYF,TGTGCCAGCAGCCCCGGGAGGCCTCCCTACGAGCAGTACTTC
TRBD1,TRBJ1-1,.,TRBV24-1,CATSDPGTDKAFF,TGTGCCACCAGTGATCCCGGGACAGATAAAGCTTTCTTT
.,TRBJ1-6,.,TRBV3-1/TRBV3-2,CASSQDSGGSPLHF,TGTGCCAGCAGCCAAGACTCCGGAGGTTCACCCCTCCACTTT
.,TRBJ2-7,.,TRBV6-2/TRBV6-3,CASSYSGVTSYEQYF,TGTGCCAGCAGTTACTCTGGGGTTACAAGCTACGAGCAGTACTTC
.,TRBJ2-7,.,TRBV6-5,CASSYGQEFGYEQYF,TGTGCCAGCAGTTACGGTCAGGAGTTCGGCTACGAGCAGTACTTC
.,TRBJ1-5,once,TRBV19,CASSAPGGLQPQHF,TGTGCCAGTAGTGCCCCCGGGGGTCTGCAGCCCCAGCATTTT
.,TRBJ2-2,.,TRBV5-1,CASERLGINDGGELFF,TGCGCCAGCGAACGCCTGGGCATTAATGACGGAGGGGAGCTGTTTTTT
.,TRBJ2-1,.,TRBV2,CASSDDQGYEQFF,TGTGCCAGCAGTGACGACCAGGGGTATGAGCAGTTCTTC
TRBD1,TRBJ2-3,.,TRBV7-2,CASSLMGQGTDTQYF,TGTGCCAGCAGCTTAATGGGACAGGGCACAGATACGCAGTATTTT
.,TRBJ1-5,few,TRBV15,CATSRVGRQHSNQPQHF,TGTGCCACCAGCAGAGTGGGGAGACAGCATAGCAATCAGCCCCAGCATTTT
.,TRBJ1-6,.,TRBV7-9,CASSFKRANSPLHF,TGTGCCAGCAGCTTTAAACGGGCCAATTCACCCCTCCACTTT
.,TRBJ2-1,.,TRBV5-5,CASTPRVVNNEQFF,TGTGCCAGCACCCCCCGGGTGGTGAACAATGAGCAGTTCTTC
.,TRBJ1-1,.,TRBV6-5,CASSYEGGMNTEAFF,TGTGCCAGCAGTTATGAGGGTGGTATGAACACTGAAGCTTTCTTT
.,TRBJ1-1,.,TRBV30,CAWSQDRNTEAFF,TGTGCCTGGAGCCAGGACAGGAACACTGAAGCTTTCTTT
.,TRBJ2-6,.,TRBV19,CASSRGSGANVLTF,TGTGCCAGTAGTAGGGGTTCTGGGGCCAACGTCCTGACTTTC
.,TRBJ2-1,.,TRBV5-1,CASSPLGREINEQFF,TGCGCCAGCAGCCCCTTGGGCAGGGAGATCAATGAGCAGTTCTTC
.,TRBJ2-7,.,TRBV4-3,CASSQDARDEQYF,TGCGCCAGCAGCCAAGATGCCCGGGACGAGCAGTACTTC
.,TRBJ2-1,few,TRBV4-3,CASGTYNEQFF,TGCGCCAGCGGTACCTACAATGAGCAGTTCTTC
.,TRBJ2-4,few,TRBV5-6,CASSLRTSAKNIQYF,TGTGCCAGCAGCTTGAGGACATCAGCCAAAAACATTCAGTACTTC
.,TRBJ1-3,.,TRBV2,CASSVVFGQSGNTIYF,TGTGCCAGCAGTGTGGTGTTCGGACAGTCTGGAAACACCATATATTTT
TRBD2,TRBJ2-3,.,TRBV7-2,CASSPRLAGELTDTQYF,TGTGCCAGCAGCCCGAGACTAGCGGGGGAACTCACAGATACGCAGTATTTT
.,TRBJ1-2,many,TRBV6-5,CASSYTGTSEGYTF,TGTGCCAGCAGTTACACGGGGACTTCGGAGGGCTACACCTTC
.,TRBJ2-5,.,TRBV4-1,CASSPPGPSQETQYF,TGCGCCAGCAGCCCCCCGGGACCGTCACAAGAGACCCAGTACTTC
.,TRBJ2-5,.,TRBV28,CASNSLLRGLQETQYF,TGTGCCAGCAACTCGCTTTTAAGGGGTCTTCAAGAGACCCAGTACTTC
TRBD2,TRBJ2-3,.,TRBV6-1,CASSELGGWASTDTQYF,TGTGCCAGCAGTGAGCTGGGGGGGTGGGCTAGCACAGATACGCAGTATTTT
TRBD1,TRBJ1-1,.,TRBV5-8,CASSPRTGGNTEAFF,TGTGCCAGCAGCCCTAGGACAGGGGGCAACACTGAAGCTTTCTTT